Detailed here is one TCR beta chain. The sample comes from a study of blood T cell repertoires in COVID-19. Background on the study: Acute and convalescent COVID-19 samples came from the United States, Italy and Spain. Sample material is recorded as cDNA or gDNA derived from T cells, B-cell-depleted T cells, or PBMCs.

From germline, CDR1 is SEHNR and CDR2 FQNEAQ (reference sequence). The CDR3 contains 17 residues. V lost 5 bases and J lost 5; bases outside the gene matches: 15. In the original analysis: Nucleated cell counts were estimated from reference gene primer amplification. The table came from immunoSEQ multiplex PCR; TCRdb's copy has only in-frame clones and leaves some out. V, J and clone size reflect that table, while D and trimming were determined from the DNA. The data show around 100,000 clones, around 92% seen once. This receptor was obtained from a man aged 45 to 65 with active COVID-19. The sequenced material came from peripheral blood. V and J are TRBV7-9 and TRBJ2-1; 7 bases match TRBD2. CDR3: CASSADQGGRIDNEQFF. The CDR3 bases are TGTGCCAGCAGCGCAGACCAGGGCGGGAGAATCGACAATGAGCAGTTCTTC.